The clone carrying this T cell receptor (beta chain) has ten or more counts. Its antigen is currently unknown. Time point given: newly diagnosed GD, antithyroid drugs for less than 3 months. RNA from PBMCs was the source of the TCR library. Germline loops: CDR1 SGHRS, CDR2 YFSETQ. The CDR3 is made up of 14 amino acids. Trimming took off 1 base at V and 1 base at J, with 9 bases between the two ends. Relying on iRepertoire HTBI primers and Arm-PCR of CDR3 regions, the team built TCR beta libraries. As originally analysed: Gene usage covered 62 TRBV and 14 TRBJ segments. TCRdb used MiXCR to reprocess the multiplex PCR reads, holding one entry per CDR3 protein. TCRdb, not the original authors, processed these V and J calls. The sample lists under 300,000 distinct CDR3 sequences, roughly 18% occurring once. This specimen belongs to a study of regulatory T cells in long-lasting Graves disease. Study-wide points: Comparison showed that persistent patients shared more public clonotypes (about 2,800) than new patients (966).

A further study also used this sample, focusing on T cells in Graves' hyperthyroidism and ophthalmopathy.

The genes are TRBV5-1 and TRBJ2-7; weak D call: TRBD1 (5 bases). The sample in question was peripheral blood mononuclear cells (PBMCs), obtained at new diagnosis, from a patient treated with antithyroid drugs. This TCR was recovered from a woman under 40 with Graves disease. This CDR3 reads CASSLKGDSYEQYF. The DNA of the CDR3 is TGCGCCAGCAGCTTGAAAGGGGATTCCTACGAGCAGTACTTC.